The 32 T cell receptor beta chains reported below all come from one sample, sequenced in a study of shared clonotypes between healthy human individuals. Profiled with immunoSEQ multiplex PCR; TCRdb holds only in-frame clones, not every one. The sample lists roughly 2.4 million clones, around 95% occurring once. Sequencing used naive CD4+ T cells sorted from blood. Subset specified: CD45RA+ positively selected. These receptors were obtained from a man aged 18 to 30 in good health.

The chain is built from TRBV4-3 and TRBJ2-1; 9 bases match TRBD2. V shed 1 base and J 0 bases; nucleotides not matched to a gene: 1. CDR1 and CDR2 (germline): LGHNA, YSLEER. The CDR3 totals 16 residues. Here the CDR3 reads CASSQVLAGSYNEQFF. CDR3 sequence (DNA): TGCGCCAGCAGCCAAGTACTAGCGGGCTCCTACAATGAGCAGTTCTTC.

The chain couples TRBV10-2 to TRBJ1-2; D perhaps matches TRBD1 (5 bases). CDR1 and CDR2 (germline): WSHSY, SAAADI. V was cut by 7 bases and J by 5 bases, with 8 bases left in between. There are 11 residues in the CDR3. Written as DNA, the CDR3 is TGCGCCAGCAACGGGGGGTATGGCTACACCTTC. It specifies CASNGGYGYTF.

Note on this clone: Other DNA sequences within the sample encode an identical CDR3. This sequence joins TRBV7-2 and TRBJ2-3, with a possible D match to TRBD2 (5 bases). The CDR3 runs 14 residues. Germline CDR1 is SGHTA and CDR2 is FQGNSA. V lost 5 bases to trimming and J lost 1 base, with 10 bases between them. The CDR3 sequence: CASSPERGTDTQYF. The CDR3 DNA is TGTGCCAGCAGCCCGGAGAGGGGCACAGATACGCAGTATTTT.

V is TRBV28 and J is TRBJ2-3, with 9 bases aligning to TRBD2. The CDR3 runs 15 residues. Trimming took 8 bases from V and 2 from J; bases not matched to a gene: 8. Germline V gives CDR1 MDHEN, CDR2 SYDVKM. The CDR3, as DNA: TGTGCCAGCTGGGGCGGCGGGAGGGCCACAGATACGCAGTATTTT. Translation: CASWGGGRATDTQYF.

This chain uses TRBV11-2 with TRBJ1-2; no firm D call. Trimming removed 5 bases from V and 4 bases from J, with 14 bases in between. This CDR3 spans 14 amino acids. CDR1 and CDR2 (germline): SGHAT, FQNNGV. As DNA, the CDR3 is TGTGCCAGCAGCCCCACAGTGATTGGCTATGGCTACACCTTC. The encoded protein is CASSPTVIGYGYTF.

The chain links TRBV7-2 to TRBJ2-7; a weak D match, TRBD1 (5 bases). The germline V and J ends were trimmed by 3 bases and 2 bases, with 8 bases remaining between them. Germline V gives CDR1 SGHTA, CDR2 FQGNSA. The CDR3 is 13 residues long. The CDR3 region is CASSFGAPYEQYF. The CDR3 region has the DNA TGTGCCAGCAGCTTTGGGGCTCCCTACGAGCAGTACTTC.

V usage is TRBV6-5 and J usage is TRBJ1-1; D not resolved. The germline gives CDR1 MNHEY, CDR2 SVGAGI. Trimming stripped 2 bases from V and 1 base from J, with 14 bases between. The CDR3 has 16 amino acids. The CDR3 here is CASSYGSSASNTEAFF. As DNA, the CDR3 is TGTGCCAGCAGTTACGGCTCGTCAGCCTCGAACACTGAAGCTTTCTTT.

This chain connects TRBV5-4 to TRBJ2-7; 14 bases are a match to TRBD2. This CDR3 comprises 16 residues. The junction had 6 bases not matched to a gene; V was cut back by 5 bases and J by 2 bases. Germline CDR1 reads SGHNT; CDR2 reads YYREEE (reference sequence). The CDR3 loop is CASSPGLAGVAYEQYF. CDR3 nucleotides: TGTGCCAGCAGTCCGGGACTAGCGGGGGTTGCCTACGAGCAGTACTTC.

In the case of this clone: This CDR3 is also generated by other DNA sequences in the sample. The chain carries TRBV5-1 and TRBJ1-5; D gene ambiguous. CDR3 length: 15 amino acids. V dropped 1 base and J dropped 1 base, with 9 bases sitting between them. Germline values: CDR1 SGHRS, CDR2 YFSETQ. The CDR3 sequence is CASSLSGTSNQPQHF. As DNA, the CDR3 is TGCGCCAGCAGCTTGTCGGGTACAAGCAATCAGCCCCAGCATTTT. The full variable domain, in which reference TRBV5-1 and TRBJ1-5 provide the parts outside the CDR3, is KAGVTQTPRYLIKTRGQQVTLSCSPISGHRSVSWYQQTPGQGLQFLFEYFSETQRNKGNFPGRFSGRQFSNSRSEMNVSTLELGDSALYLCASSLSGTSNQPQHFGDGTRLSIL.

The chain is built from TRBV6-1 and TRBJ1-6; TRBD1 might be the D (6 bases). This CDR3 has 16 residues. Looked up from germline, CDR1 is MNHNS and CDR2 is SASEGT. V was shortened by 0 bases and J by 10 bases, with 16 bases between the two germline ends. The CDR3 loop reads CASSEAFRDTLSPLHF. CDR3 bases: TGTGCCAGCAGTGAAGCTTTCCGGGACACGCTGTCACCCCTCCACTTT.

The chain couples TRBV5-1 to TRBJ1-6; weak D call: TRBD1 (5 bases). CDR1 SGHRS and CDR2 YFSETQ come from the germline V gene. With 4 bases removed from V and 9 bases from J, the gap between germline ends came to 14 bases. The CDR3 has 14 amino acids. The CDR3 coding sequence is TGCGCCAGCAGCCTGATAGGGGTTCGTTCACCCCTCCACTTT. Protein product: CASSLIGVRSPLHF.

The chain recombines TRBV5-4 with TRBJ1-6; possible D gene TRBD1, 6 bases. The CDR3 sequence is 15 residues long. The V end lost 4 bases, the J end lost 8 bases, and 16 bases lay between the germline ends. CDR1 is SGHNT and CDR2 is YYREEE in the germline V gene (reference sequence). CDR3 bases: TGTGCCAGCAGCCTGAGGCTGGGGGCTGATTCACCCCTCCACTTT. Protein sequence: CASSLRLGADSPLHF.

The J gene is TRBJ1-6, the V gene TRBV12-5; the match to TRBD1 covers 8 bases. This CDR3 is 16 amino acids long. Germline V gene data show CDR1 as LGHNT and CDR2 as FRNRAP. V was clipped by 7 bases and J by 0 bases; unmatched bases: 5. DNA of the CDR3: TGTGCTAGTGCCGGGGACAGGTCCTCCTATAATTCACCCCTCCACTTT. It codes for CASAGDRSSYNSPLHF. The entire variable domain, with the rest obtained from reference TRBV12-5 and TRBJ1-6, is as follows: DARVTQTPRHKVTEMGQEVTMRCQPILGHNTVFWYRQTMMQGLELLAYFRNRAPLDDSGMPKDRFSAEMPDATLATLKIQPSEPRDSAVYFCASAGDRSSYNSPLHFGNGTRLTVT.

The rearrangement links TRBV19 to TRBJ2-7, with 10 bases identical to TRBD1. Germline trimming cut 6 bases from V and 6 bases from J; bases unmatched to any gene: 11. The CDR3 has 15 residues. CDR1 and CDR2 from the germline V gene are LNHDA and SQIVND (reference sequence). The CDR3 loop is CASRDRDRGVGEQYF. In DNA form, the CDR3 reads TGTGCCAGTAGGGACCGGGACAGGGGTGTCGGCGAGCAGTACTTC.

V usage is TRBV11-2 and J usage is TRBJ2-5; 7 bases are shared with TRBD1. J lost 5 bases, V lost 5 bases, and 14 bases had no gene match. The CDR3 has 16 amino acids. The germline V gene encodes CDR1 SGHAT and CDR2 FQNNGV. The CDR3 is CASSRTTGSTGETQYF. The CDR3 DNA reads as TGTGCCAGCAGCAGAACGACAGGGTCGACTGGGGAGACCCAGTACTTC.

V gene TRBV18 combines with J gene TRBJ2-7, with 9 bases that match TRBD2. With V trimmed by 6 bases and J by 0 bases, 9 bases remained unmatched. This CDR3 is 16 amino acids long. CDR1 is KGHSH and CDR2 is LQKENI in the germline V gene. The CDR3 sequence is CASSRGVAGASYEQYF. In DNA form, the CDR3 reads TGTGCCAGCTCCCGCGGAGTAGCGGGGGCCTCCTACGAGCAGTACTTC.

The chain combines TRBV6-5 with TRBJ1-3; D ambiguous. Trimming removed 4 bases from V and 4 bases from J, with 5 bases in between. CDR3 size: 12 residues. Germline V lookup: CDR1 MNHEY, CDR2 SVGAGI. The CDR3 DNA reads TGTGCCAGCAGTTTGACAGGAAACACCATATATTTT. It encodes CASSLTGNTIYF.

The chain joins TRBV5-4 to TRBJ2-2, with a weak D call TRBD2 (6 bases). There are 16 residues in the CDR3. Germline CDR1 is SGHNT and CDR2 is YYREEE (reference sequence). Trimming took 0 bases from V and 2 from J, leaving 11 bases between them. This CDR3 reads CASSLDGGINTGELFF. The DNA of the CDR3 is TGTGCCAGCAGCTTGGATGGCGGGATAAACACCGGGGAGCTGTTTTTT. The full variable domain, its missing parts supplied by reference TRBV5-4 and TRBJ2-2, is ETGVTQSPTHLIKTRGQQVTLRCSSQSGHNTVSWYQQALGQGPQFIFQYYREEENGRGNFPPRFSGLQFPNYSSELNVNALELDDSALYLCASSLDGGINTGELFFGEGSRLTVL.

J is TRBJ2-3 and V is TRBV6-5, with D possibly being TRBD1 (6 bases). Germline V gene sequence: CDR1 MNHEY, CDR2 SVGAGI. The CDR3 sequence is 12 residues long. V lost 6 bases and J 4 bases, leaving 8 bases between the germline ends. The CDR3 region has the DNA TGTGCCAGCAGCGAGGGGGCAGATACGCAGTATTTT. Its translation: CASSEGADTQYF.

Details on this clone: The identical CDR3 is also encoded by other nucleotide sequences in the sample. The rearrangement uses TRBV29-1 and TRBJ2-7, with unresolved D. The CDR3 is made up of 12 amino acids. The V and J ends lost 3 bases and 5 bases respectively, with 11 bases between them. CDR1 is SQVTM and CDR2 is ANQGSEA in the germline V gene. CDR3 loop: CSVDSGSNEQYF. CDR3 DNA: TGCAGCGTTGATTCGGGTAGTAACGAGCAGTACTTC.

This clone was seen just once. The CDR3 loop reads CASSPWAPGTGGEQYF. The CDR3 DNA reads TGTGCCAGCTCACCCTGGGCTCCTGGGACAGGGGGCGAGCAGTACTTC. This rearrangement joins TRBV18 to TRBJ2-7; 11 bases line up with TRBD1. Per the germline V gene, CDR1 is KGHSH and CDR2 is LQKENI. The CDR3 consists of 16 residues. V lost 3 bases to trimming and J lost 6 bases; unmatched junction nucleotides: 10.

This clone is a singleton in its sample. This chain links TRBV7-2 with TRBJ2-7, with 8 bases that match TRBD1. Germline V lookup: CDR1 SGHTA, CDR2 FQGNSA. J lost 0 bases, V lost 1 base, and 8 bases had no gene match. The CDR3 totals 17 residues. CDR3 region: CASSLGGTGLSSYEQYF. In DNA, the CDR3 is TGTGCCAGCAGCTTAGGGGGGACAGGCCTAAGCTCCTACGAGCAGTACTTC.

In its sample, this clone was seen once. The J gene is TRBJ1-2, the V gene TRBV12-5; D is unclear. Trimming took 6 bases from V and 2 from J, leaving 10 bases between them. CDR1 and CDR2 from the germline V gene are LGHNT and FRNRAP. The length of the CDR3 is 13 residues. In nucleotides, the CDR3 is TGTGCTAGTGGCCCTAGACCAAACTATGGCTACACCTTC. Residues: CASGPRPNYGYTF.

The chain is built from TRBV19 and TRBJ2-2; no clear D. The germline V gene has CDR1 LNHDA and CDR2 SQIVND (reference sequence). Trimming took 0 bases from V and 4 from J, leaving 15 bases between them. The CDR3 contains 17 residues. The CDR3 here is CASSIDLRKASTGELFF. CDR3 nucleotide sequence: TGTGCCAGTAGTATAGATCTCCGGAAGGCCAGCACCGGGGAGCTGTTTTTT.

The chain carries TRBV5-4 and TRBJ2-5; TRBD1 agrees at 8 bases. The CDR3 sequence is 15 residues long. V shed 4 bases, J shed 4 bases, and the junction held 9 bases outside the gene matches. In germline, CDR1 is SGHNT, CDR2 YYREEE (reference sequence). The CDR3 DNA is TGTGCCAGCAGCACCTTTGGGCAGGGGGCAGAGACCCAGTACTTC. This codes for CASSTFGQGAETQYF.

The CDR3 DNA reads TGTGCCAGCTCACTGGGGACAGGGCCAAACAATGAGCAGTTCTTC. Its protein product is CASSLGTGPNNEQFF. The chain links TRBV18 to TRBJ2-1; 9 bases agree with TRBD1. This CDR3 is 15 amino acids long. Germline V gene lookup returns CDR1 KGHSH and CDR2 LQKENI. V shed 4 bases, J shed 5 bases, and the junction held 6 bases outside the gene matches.

CDR3 protein: CASSLNLGQNTEAFF. CDR3 DNA: TGTGCCAGCAGCTTAAACTTAGGACAGAACACTGAAGCTTTCTTT. V is TRBV7-8 and J is TRBJ1-1, with D tentatively TRBD1 (5 bases). Germline lookup yields CDR1 SGHVS and CDR2 FQNEAQ. This CDR3 is 15 amino acids long. Trimming removed 2 bases at V and 1 base at J, with 11 bases between.

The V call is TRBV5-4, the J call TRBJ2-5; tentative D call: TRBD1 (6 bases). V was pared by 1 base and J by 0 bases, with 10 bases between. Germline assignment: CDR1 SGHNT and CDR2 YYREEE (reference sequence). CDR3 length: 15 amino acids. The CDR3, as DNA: TGTGCCAGCAGCTTGTGGCAGGGGAACCAAGAGACCCAGTACTTC. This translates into CASSLWQGNQETQYF.

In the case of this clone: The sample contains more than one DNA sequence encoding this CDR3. The CDR3 DNA reads as TGTGCCAGCAGCGGGAACACCGGGGAGCTGTTTTTT. The encoded protein is CASSGNTGELFF. This rearrangement joins TRBV5-4 to TRBJ2-2, with unresolved D. Germline V gene sequence: CDR1 SGHNT, CDR2 YYREEE (reference sequence). CDR3 length: 12 residues. Trimming shortened V by 4 bases and J by 1 base, and 2 bases separated the two germline ends.

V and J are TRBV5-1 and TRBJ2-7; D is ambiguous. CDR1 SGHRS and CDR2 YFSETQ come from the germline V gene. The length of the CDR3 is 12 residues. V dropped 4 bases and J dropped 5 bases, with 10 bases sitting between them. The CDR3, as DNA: TGCGCCAGCAGCCCACCTCTCCACGAGCAGTACTTC. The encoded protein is CASSPPLHEQYF.

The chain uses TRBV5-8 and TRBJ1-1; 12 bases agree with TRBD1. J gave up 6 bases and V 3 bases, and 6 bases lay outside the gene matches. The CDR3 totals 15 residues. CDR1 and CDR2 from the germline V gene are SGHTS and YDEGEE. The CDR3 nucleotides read TGTGCCAGCAGCTCGGGGACAGGGGGCATTGCTGAAGCTTTCTTT. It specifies CASSSGTGGIAEAFF.

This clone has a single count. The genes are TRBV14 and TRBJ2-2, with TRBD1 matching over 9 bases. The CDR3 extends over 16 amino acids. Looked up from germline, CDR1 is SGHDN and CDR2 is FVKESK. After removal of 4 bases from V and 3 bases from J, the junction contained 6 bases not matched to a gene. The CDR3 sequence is CASSRGQGPYTGELFF. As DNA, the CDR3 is TGTGCCAGCAGCCGTGGACAGGGGCCCTACACCGGGGAGCTGTTTTTT. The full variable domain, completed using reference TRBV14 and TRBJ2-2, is EAGVTQFPSHSVIEKGQTVTLRCDPISGHDNLYWYRRVMGKEIKFLLHFVKESKQDESGMPNNRFLAERTGGTYSTLKVQPAELEDSGVYFCASSRGQGPYTGELFFGEGSRLTVL.